This TCR beta chain originates from a study of tumor-infiltrating lymphocytes in primary liver carcinoma. This clonotype is a singleton in its sample. Its antigen remains unknown. At one boundary the junction diverges from the germline segment, which might be a read error. Starting from roughly 0.5 ug of total RNA, TCR beta cDNA was produced with a primer in the constant region. For TCR beta, libraries were produced by three nested multiplex PCR rounds using slightly modified ARM-PCR. TCRdb re-derived calls from the multiplex PCR reads in MiXCR, one entry per CDR3 protein. The sample records approximately 300,000 distinct CDR3 sequences, approximately 65% being singletons. Unsorted whole blood yielded the blood RNA, and germline DNA was also extracted. No patient had received treatment, and all had chronic HBV infection. General study results and limits: Tumor region pairs overlapped more than did tumor-adjacent and tumor-blood pairs.

This TCR was recovered from a man aged 40-49 years with primary liver carcinoma and hepatitis B virus infection. Sequences were obtained from peripheral blood.

Written as DNA, the CDR3 is TGCGCCAGCAGCCCCAATGCGGGAGGTAGGAATGAGCAGCTCTTC. Residues: CASSPNAGGRNEQLF. This rearrangement joins TRBV5-1 to TRBJ2-1; 8 nucleotides line up with TRBD2. From germline, CDR1 is SGHRS and CDR2 YFSETQ. The CDR3 is made up of 15 amino acids.